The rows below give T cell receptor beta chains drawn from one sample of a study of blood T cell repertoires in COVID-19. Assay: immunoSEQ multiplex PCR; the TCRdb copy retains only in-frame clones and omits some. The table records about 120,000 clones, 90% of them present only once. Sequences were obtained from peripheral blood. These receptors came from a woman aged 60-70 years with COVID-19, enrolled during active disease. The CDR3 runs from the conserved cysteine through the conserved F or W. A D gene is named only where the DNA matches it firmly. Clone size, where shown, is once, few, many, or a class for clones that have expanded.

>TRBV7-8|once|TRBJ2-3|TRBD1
CASSLAATGRTDTQYF
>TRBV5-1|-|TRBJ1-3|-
CASSQGTSGNTIYF
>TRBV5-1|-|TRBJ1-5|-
CASSLEGVNQPQHF
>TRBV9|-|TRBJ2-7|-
CASSLRGGPDGEQYF
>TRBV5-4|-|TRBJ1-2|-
CASSLILGGYGYTF
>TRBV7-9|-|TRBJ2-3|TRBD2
CASSRTSAADTQYF
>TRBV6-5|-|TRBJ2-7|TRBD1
CASGNRGWGTGEQYF
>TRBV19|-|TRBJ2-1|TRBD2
CASSPSPPGLTMAYNEQFF
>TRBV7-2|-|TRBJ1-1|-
CASSLGGGNTEAFF
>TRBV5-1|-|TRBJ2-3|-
CASSSNSGADTQYF
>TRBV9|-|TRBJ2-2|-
CASSPVGGNGELFF
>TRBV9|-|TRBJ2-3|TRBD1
CASSTTLRTGGGTDTQYF
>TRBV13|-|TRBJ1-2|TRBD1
CASSLKGARSDGYTF
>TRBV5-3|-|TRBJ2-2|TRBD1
CARSTVQGPVDGTGELFF
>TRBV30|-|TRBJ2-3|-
CAWSVGAGYPDTQYF
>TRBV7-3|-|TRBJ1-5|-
CASSLRGGQPQHF
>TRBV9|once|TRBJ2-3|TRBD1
CASSARDRGSADTQYF
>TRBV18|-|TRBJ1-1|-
CASSPPGVTEAFF
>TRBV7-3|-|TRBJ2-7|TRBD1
CASSLGTGSQYEQYF
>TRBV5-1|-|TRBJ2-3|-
CASSLDSFTDTQYF
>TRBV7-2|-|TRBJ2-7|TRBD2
CASSYSGGASYEQYF
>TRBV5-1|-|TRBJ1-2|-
CASSLATGTPISYTF
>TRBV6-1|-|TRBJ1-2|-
CASSEPGFNYGYTF
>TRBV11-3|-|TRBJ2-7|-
CASSLGVEGYHEQYF
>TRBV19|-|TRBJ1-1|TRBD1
CASRGQEYTEAFF
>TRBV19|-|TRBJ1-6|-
CASSPQGGANSPLHF
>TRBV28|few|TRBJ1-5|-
CASSGGNQPQHF
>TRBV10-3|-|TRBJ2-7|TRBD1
CAISEGGPGQGFYEQYF
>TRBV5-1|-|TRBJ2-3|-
CASSARDSPATQYF
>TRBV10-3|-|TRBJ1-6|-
CAISESQGSYNSPLHF
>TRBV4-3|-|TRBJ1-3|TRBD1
CASSQDRGRGNTIYF
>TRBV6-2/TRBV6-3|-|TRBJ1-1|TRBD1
CASSYLYDRGRETEAFF
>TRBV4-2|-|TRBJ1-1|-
CASSQEGGARVAFF
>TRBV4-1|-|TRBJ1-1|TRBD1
CASSQVEGAGTEAFF
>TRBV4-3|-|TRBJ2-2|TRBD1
CASSQGTGGNANTGELFF
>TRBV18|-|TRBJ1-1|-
CASSLGGTNTEAFF
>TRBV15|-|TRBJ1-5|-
CATSRVEVGQPQHF
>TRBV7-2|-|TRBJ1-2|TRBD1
CASSPHPTGGGLGYTF
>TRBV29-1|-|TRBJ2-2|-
CSVSDSTNTGELFF